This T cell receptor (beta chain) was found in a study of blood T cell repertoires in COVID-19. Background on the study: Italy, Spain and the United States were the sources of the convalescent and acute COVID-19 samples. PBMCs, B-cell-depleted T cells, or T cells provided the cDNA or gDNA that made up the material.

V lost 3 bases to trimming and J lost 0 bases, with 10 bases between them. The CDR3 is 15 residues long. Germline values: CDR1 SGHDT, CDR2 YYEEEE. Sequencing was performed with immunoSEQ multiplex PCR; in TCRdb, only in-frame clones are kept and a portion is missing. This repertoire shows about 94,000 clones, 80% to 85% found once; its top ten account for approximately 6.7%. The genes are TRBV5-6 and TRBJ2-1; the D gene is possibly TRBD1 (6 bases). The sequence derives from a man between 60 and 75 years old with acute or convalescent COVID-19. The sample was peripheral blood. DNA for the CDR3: TGTGCCAGCAGCTCGCCGGACAGCTCCTACAATGAGCAGTTCTTC. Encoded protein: CASSSPDSSYNEQFF.